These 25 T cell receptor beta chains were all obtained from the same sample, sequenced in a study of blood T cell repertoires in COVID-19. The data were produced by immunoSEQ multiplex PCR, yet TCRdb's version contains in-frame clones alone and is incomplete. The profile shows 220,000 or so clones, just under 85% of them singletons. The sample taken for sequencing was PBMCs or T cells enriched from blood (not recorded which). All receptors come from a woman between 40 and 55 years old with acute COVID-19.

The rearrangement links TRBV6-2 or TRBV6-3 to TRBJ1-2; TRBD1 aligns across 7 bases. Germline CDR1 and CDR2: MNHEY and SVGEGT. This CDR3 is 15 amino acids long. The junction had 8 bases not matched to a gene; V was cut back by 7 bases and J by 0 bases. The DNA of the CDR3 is TGTGCCAGCACCCCCCCCCAGGGGGCTAACTATGGCTACACCTTC. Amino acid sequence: CASTPPQGANYGYTF.

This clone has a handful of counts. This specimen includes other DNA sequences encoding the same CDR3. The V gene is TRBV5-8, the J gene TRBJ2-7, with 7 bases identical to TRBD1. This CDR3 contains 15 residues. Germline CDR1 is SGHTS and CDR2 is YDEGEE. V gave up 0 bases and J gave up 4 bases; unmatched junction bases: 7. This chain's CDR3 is CASSLGQGLTYEQYF. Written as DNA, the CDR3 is TGTGCCAGCAGCTTGGGACAGGGATTAACATACGAGCAGTACTTC.

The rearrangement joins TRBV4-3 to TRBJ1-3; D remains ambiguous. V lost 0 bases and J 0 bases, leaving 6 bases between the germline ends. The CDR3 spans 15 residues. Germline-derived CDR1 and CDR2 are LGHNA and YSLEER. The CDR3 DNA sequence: TGCGCCAGCAGCCAAGACAGGTACTCTGGAAACACCATATATTTT. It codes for CASSQDRYSGNTIYF.

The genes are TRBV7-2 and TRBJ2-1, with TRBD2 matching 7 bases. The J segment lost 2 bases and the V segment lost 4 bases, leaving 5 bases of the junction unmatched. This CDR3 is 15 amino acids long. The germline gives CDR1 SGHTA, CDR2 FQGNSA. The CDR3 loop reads CASSYTTSTYNEQFF. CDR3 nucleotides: TGTGCCAGCAGCTATACGACTAGCACCTACAATGAGCAGTTCTTC.

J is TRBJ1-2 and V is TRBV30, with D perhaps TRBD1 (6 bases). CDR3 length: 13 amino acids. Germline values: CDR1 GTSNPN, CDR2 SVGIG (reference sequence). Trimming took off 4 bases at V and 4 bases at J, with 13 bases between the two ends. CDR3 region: CAWNPTGFYGYTF. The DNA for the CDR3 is TGTGCCTGGAACCCCACAGGGTTCTATGGCTACACCTTC.

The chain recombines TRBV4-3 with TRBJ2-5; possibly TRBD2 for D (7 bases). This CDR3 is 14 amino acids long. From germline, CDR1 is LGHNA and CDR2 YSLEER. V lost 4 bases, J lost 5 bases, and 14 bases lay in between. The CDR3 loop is CASSLRTAGETQYF. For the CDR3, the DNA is TGCGCCAGCAGCCTAAGGACAGCGGGGGAGACCCAGTACTTC.

The CDR3 loop reads CASTTQRTQETQYF. The CDR3 nucleotides are TGTGCCAGCACAACCCAGCGGACCCAAGAGACCCAGTACTTC. The chain is built from TRBV2 and TRBJ2-5, with TRBD2 as a possible D gene (5 bases). V shed 7 bases and J shed 1 base, with 13 bases lying between them. Germline V lookup: CDR1 SNHLY, CDR2 FYNNEI. This CDR3 is 14 amino acids long.

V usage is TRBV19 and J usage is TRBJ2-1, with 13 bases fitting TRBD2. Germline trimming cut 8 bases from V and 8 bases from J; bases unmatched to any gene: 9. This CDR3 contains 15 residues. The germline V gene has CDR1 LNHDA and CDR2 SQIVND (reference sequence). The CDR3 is CASEGTSGAWDEQFF. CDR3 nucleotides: TGTGCCAGTGAAGGGACTAGCGGGGCCTGGGATGAGCAGTTCTTC.

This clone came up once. The CDR3 DNA is TGCGCCAGCAGCTTGGGGGGCTACCGTGAGACCCAGTACTTC. Encoded protein: CASSLGGYRETQYF. V is TRBV5-1 and J is TRBJ2-5, with D possibly TRBD1 on 5 matching bases. V lost 0 bases and J lost 5, with 11 bases in between. Germline CDR1 and CDR2: SGHRS and YFSETQ. CDR3 length: 14 residues.

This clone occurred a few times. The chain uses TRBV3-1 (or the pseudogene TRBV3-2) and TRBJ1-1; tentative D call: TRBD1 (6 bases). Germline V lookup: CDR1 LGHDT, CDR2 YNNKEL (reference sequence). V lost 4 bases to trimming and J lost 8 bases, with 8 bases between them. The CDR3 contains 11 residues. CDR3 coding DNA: TGTGCCAGCAGCCCGGGACAAGAAGCTTTCTTT. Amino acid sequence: CASSPGQEAFF.

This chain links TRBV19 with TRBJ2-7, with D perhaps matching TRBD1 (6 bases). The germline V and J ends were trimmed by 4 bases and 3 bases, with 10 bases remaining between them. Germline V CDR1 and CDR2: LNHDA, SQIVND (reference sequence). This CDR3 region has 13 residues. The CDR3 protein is CASSTGHRYEQYF. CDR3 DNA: TGTGCCAGTAGTACGGGACACCGCTACGAGCAGTACTTC.

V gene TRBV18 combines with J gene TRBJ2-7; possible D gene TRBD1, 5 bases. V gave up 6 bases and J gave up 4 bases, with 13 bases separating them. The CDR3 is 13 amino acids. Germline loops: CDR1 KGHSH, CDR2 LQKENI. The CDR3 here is CASSLYRGYEQYF. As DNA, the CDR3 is TGTGCCAGCTCGCTATATAGGGGATACGAGCAGTACTTC.

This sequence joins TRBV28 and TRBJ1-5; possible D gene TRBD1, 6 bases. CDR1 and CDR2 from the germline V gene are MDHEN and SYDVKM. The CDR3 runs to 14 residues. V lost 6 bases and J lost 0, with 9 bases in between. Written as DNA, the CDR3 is TGTGCCAGCAGACAGGGTTATAGCAATCAGCCCCAGCATTTT. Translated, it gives CASRQGYSNQPQHF. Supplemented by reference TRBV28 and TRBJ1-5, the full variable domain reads DVKVTQSSRYLVKRTGEKVFLECVQDMDHENMFWYRQDPGLGLRLIYFSYDVKMKEKGDIPEGYSVSREKKERFSLILESASTNQTSMYLCASRQGYSNQPQHFGDGTRLSIL.

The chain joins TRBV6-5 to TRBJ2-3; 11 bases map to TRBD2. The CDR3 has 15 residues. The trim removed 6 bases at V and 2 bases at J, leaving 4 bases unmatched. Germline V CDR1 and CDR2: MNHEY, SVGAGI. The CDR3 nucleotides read TGTGCCAGCAGCGGACTAGCGGGTCTCACAGATACGCAGTATTTT. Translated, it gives CASSGLAGLTDTQYF.

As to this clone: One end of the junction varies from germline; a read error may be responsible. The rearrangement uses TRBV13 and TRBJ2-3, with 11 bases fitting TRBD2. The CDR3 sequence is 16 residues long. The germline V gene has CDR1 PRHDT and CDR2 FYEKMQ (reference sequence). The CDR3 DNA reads TGTGCCAGCAGCCTAGGATCACTAGCGGGAGCGGATACGCAGTATTTT. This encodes CASSLGSLAGADTQYF.

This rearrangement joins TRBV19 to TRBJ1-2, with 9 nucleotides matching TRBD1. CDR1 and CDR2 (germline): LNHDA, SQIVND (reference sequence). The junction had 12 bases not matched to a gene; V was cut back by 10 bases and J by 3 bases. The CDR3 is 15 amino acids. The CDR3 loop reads CATKRTGEVDYGYTF. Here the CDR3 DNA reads TGTGCCACCAAAAGGACAGGGGAGGTTGACTATGGCTACACCTTC.

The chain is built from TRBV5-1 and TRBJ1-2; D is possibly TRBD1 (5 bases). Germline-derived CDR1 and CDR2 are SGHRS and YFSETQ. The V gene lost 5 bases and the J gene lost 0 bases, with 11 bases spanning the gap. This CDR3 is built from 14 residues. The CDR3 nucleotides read TGCGCCAGCAGTTTCGACAGAGCTAACTATGGCTACACCTTC. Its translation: CASSFDRANYGYTF.

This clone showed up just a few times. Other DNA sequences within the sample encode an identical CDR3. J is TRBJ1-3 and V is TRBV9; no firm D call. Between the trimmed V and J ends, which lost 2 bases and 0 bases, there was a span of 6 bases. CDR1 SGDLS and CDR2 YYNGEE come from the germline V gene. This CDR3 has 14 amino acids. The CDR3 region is CASSVDNSGNTIYF. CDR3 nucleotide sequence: TGTGCCAGCAGCGTCGACAACTCTGGAAACACCATATATTTT.

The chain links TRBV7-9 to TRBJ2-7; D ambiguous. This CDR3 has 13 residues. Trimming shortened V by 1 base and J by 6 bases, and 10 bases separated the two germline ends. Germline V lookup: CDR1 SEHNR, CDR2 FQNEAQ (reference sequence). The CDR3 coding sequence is TGTGCCAGCAGCTTAGACGGGTTCGGCGAGCAGTACTTC. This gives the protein CASSLDGFGEQYF. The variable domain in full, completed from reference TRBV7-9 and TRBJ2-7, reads DTGVSQNPRHKITKRGQNVTFRCDPISEHNRLYWYRQTLGQGPEFLTYFQNEAQLEKSRLLSDRFSAERPKGSFSTLEIQRTEQGDSAMYLCASSLDGFGEQYFGPGTRLTVT.

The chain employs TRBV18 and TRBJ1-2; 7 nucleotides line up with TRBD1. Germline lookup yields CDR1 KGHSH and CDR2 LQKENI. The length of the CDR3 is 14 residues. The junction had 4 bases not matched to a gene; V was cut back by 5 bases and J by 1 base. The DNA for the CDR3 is TGTGCCAGCTCATCAGGGACAGTTAACTATGGCTACACCTTC. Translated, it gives CASSSGTVNYGYTF.

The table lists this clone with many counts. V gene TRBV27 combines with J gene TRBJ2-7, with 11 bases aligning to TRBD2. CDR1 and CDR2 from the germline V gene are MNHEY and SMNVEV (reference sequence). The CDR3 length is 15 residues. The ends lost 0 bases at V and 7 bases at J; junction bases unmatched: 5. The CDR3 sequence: CASSLSSGRAGEQYF. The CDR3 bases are TGTGCCAGCAGTTTATCTAGCGGGAGGGCCGGAGAGCAGTACTTC.

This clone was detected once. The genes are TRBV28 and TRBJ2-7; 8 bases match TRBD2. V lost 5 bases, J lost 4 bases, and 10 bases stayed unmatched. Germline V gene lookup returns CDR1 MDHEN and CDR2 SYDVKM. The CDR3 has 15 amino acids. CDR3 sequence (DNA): TGTGCCAGCAGTAACCAGCCGGGAGGGGTTTACGAGCAGTACTTC. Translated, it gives CASSNQPGGVYEQYF. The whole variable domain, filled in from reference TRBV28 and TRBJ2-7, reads DVKVTQSSRYLVKRTGEKVFLECVQDMDHENMFWYRQDPGLGLRLIYFSYDVKMKEKGDIPEGYSVSREKKERFSLILESASTNQTSMYLCASSNQPGGVYEQYFGPGTRLTVT.

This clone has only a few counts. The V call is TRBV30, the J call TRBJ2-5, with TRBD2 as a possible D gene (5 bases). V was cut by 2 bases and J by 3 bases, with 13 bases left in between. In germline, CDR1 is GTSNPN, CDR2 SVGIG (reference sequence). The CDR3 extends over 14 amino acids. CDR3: CAWSRRTRKETQYF. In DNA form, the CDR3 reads TGTGCCTGGAGTCGAAGAACTAGGAAAGAGACCCAGTACTTC.

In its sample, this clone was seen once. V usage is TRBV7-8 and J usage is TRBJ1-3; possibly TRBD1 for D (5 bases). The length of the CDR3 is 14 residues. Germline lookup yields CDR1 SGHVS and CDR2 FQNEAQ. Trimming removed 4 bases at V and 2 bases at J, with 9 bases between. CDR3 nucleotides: TGTGCCAGCAGCTCTGGGACTCCTGGAAACACCATATATTTT. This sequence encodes CASSSGTPGNTIYF.

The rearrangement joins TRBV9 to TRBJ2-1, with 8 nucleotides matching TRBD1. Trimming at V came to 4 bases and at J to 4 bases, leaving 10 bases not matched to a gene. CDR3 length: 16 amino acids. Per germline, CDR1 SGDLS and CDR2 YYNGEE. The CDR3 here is CASSPREQGVYNEQFF. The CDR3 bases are TGTGCCAGCAGCCCCAGGGAACAGGGGGTGTACAATGAGCAGTTCTTC.